The 14 T cell receptor beta chains below were found in one sample sequenced in a study of graft-versus-host responses after intestinal transplantation. Using immunoSEQ multiplex PCR, the repertoire was profiled, and TCRdb retains in-frame clones only, with some absent. The sample consists of 90,000 to 95,000 clones, about 93% of them appearing once. Their target antigens are unknown. The input for sequencing was unstimulated CD8+ T cells sorted from spleen or lymph node cells, taken before intestinal transplant. These receptors were obtained from a human donor who received an intestinal transplant.

The genes are TRBV4-1 and TRBJ2-1, with D unresolved. CDR1 MGHRA and CDR2 YSYEKL come from the germline V gene. CDR3 length: 15 amino acids. V lost 1 base to trimming and J lost 0 bases, with 7 bases between them. The CDR3 nucleotides read TGCGCCAGCAGCCAAGGGGCAAGCTCCTACAATGAGCAGTTCTTC. Its translation: CASSQGASSYNEQFF.

This chain uses TRBV19 with TRBJ1-1, with D hard to call. Trimming cost V 4 bases and J 5 bases, with 8 bases left between them. Germline V gene lookup returns CDR1 LNHDA and CDR2 SQIVND (reference sequence). This CDR3 is built from 12 residues. This chain's CDR3 is CASSTAGTEAFF. The CDR3 bases are TGTGCCAGTAGTACAGCGGGAACTGAAGCTTTCTTT.

The V and J genes are TRBV2 and TRBJ2-1; the match to TRBD2 covers 9 bases. This CDR3 is built from 20 residues. CDR1 is SNHLY and CDR2 is FYNNEI in the germline V gene. The V and J ends lost 5 bases and 1 base, in that order; junction bases with no gene match: 18. CDR3 amino acids: CASSMSGGSPLGSSYNEQFF. The CDR3 DNA reads TGTGCCAGCAGTATGAGCGGGGGGTCCCCCCTGGGATCATCCTACAATGAGCAGTTCTTC.

This clone was seen a single time. The genes are TRBV27 and TRBJ2-4, with D perhaps TRBD2 (6 bases). The V gene's germline CDR1 is MNHEY and CDR2 SMNVEV (reference sequence). The ends were cut back, 4 bases at V and 9 bases at J, with 13 bases in the middle. The CDR3 spans 13 residues. The DNA for the CDR3 is TGTGCCAGCAGTTGGCGGTCGGAGGGCATTCAGTACTTC. This sequence encodes CASSWRSEGIQYF.

The chain joins TRBV5-1 to TRBJ2-1; 12 nucleotides align to TRBD2. The CDR3 runs 16 residues. Trimming took 0 bases from V and 4 from J; bases not matched to a gene: 2. Germline loops: CDR1 SGHRS, CDR2 YFSETQ. This CDR3 is CASSLGLAGGYNEQFF. The CDR3 DNA follows: TGCGCCAGCAGCTTGGGGCTAGCGGGAGGGTACAATGAGCAGTTCTTC. The full variable domain, rest sourced from reference TRBV5-1 and TRBJ2-1, is KAGVTQTPRYLIKTRGQQVTLSCSPISGHRSVSWYQQTPGQGLQFLFEYFSETQRNKGNFPGRFSGRQFSNSRSEMNVSTLELGDSALYLCASSLGLAGGYNEQFFGPGTRLTVL.

J is TRBJ2-7 and V is TRBV4-1, with 14 bases lining up with TRBD2. Losses at the gene ends were 3 bases for V and 5 bases for J; bases not matched to a gene: 0. This CDR3 has 14 residues. Germline V lookup: CDR1 MGHRA, CDR2 YSYEKL. CDR3 bases: TGCGCCAGCAGCCAGGGACTAGCGGGGGACGAGCAGTACTTC. Residues: CASSQGLAGDEQYF.

The rearrangement links TRBV4-3 to TRBJ2-1, with 8 bases aligning to TRBD2. J gave up 4 bases and V 0 bases, and 11 bases lay outside the gene matches. From germline, CDR1 is LGHNA and CDR2 YSLEER. The CDR3 runs to 18 residues. This CDR3 reads CASSQDSLGLAGYNEQFF. CDR3 bases: TGCGCCAGCAGCCAAGATTCGTTAGGGCTAGCGGGTTACAATGAGCAGTTCTTC.

The rearrangement uses TRBV18 and TRBJ1-2; 12 bases match TRBD1. The CDR3 covers 18 residues. CDR1 is KGHSH, CDR2 LQKENI, per germline. Trimming at V came to 6 bases and at J to 3 bases, leaving 14 bases not matched to a gene. The CDR3, as DNA: TGTGCCAGCTCGTACACCGGGACAGGGGGCGCAAGGGACTATGGCTACACCTTC. Protein sequence: CASSYTGTGGARDYGYTF.

V usage is TRBV5-6 and J usage is TRBJ2-1; TRBD2 matches at 9 bases. The ends lost 1 base at V and 2 bases at J; junction bases unmatched: 4. This CDR3 contains 16 residues. Germline-derived CDR1 and CDR2 are SGHDT and YYEEEE. This CDR3 reads CASSLISGGPYNEQFF. As DNA, the CDR3 is TGTGCCAGCAGCTTGATTAGCGGGGGACCCTACAATGAGCAGTTCTTC.

The chain employs TRBV4-1 and TRBJ1-5; 8 bases agree with TRBD1. V shed 1 base and J 6 bases; nucleotides not matched to a gene: 5. The CDR3 has 15 residues. CDR1 is MGHRA, CDR2 YSYEKL, per germline. This CDR3 reads CASSQGQGASQPQHF. In DNA form, the CDR3 reads TGCGCCAGCAGCCAAGGTCAGGGGGCAAGTCAGCCCCAGCATTTT.

The chain carries TRBV28 and TRBJ2-7; 9 nucleotides match TRBD1. The CDR3 loop spans 15 amino acids. From germline, CDR1 is MDHEN and CDR2 SYDVKM. J was trimmed by 5 bases and V by 6 bases; bases with no gene match: 11. CDR3 DNA sequence: TGTGCCAGCAGCTACCGGGACAGGGTAATGGACGAGCAGTACTTC. Its translation is CASSYRDRVMDEQYF.

The chain recombines TRBV9 with TRBJ1-3, with 7 bases lining up with TRBD1. Trimming at V came to 2 bases and at J to 9 bases, leaving 5 bases not matched to a gene. CDR1 is SGDLS, CDR2 YYNGEE, per germline. The CDR3 covers 13 residues. DNA of the CDR3: TGTGCCAGCAGCGTTCCTCGGGACAGCACCATATATTTT. The encoded protein is CASSVPRDSTIYF. The whole variable domain, remainder taken from reference TRBV9 and TRBJ1-3, is DSGVTQTPKHLITATGQRVTLRCSPRSGDLSVYWYQQSLDQGLQFLIQYYNGEERAKGNILERFSAQQFPDLHSELNLSSLELGDSALYFCASSVPRDSTIYFGEGSWLTVV.

The J gene is TRBJ2-1, the V gene TRBV19; TRBD2 is a possible D gene (6 bases). This CDR3 is 15 amino acids long. V lost 1 base to trimming and J lost 7 bases, with 14 bases between them. CDR1 and CDR2 from the germline V gene are LNHDA and SQIVND (reference sequence). The CDR3 DNA sequence: TGTGCCAGTAGTATAGTGGGTCAACGGGGGAATGAGCAGTTCTTC. The encoded protein is CASSIVGQRGNEQFF.

The rearrangement links TRBV29-1 to TRBJ1-1; no clear D. CDR3 length equals 11 residues. CDR1 and CDR2 from the germline V gene are SQVTM and ANQGSEA. V lost 7 bases and J lost 0, with 6 bases in between. The CDR3 loop is CSGRVNTEAFF. The CDR3 nucleotides are TGCAGCGGACGGGTGAACACTGAAGCTTTCTTT.